These 18 T cell receptor beta chains share one sample of origin, sequenced in a study of identical twins. TCRdb re-called the 5' RACE reads with MiXCR, one entry per CDR3 protein. The sample holds around 290,000 distinct CDR3 sequences, roughly 8.6% seen once. These data are also associated with another study on yellow fever vaccine responses in identical twins.

Sequencing was done on a sample of CD8+ T cells sorted from blood. These receptors all come from a woman aged 18 to 35 in good health.

This clonotype was observed a handful of times. The chain uses TRBV28 and TRBJ2-1; 7 bases align to TRBD2. Germline V gives CDR1 MDHEN, CDR2 SYDVKM. The CDR3 loop spans 16 amino acids. The ends lost 5 bases at V and 4 bases at J; junction bases unmatched: 11. The CDR3 DNA reads TGTGCCAGCAGTCTTATTGAGGGAGGGCCTTACAATGAGCAGTTCTTC. Residues: CASSLIEGGPYNEQFF. Using reference TRBV28 and TRBJ2-1 for the parts outside the CDR3, the full variable domain is DVKVTQSSRYLVKRTGEKVFLECVQDMDHENMFWYRQDPGLGLRLIYFSYDVKMKEKGDIPEGYSVSREKKERFSLILESASTNQTSMYLCASSLIEGGPYNEQFFGPGTRLTVL.

This clonotype was seen ten or more times. The rearrangement joins TRBV7-9 to TRBJ2-7, with D tentatively TRBD1 (6 bases). The V end lost 5 bases, the J end lost 5 bases, and 16 bases lay between the germline ends. Germline V gene sequence: CDR1 SEHNR, CDR2 FQNEAQ (reference sequence). CDR3 length: 14 residues. The CDR3 sequence: CASSPLEGEHEQYF. For the CDR3, the DNA is TGTGCCAGCAGCCCACTTGAGGGGGAGCACGAGCAGTACTTC.

At least ten counts were recorded for this clonotype. The V gene is TRBV7-9, the J gene TRBJ2-7; D unresolved. Trimming took off 6 bases at V and 3 bases at J, with 9 bases between the two ends. The CDR3 has 12 amino acids. CDR1 is SEHNR, CDR2 FQNEAQ, per germline (reference sequence). CDR3 nucleotides: TGTGCCAGCAGTTTCTCCAGCTACGAGCAGTACTTC. Translated, it gives CASSFSSYEQYF.

This clonotype was recorded many times. The chain has TRBV12-3 or TRBV12-4 and TRBJ1-2; D not certain. Trimming pared 0 bases from V and 0 bases from J, leaving 8 bases between. The CDR3 is 15 amino acids. The CDR3 region is CASSLALGPNYGYTF. The CDR3 DNA sequence: TGTGCCAGCAGTTTAGCGCTTGGTCCTAACTATGGCTACACCTTC.

This clonotype was seen ten or more times. V usage is TRBV28 and J usage is TRBJ2-7; TRBD1 is a possible D gene (6 bases). Trimming stripped 6 bases from V and 2 bases from J, with 17 bases between. The CDR3 consists of 15 residues. Germline assignment: CDR1 MDHEN and CDR2 SYDVKM. CDR3 DNA sequence: TGTGCCAGCAGCCGAACAGGGACCCAGCCCTACGAGCAGTACTTC. Protein: CASSRTGTQPYEQYF. The variable domain in full, completed from reference TRBV28 and TRBJ2-7, reads DVKVTQSSRYLVKRTGEKVFLECVQDMDHENMFWYRQDPGLGLRLIYFSYDVKMKEKGDIPEGYSVSREKKERFSLILESASTNQTSMYLCASSRTGTQPYEQYFGPGTRLTVT.

In this sample, this clonotype turned up a few times. V is TRBV15 and J is TRBJ2-1; 7 bases match TRBD1. CDR3 length: 13 amino acids. V lost 5 bases to trimming and J lost 5 bases; unmatched junction nucleotides: 3. Germline V CDR1 and CDR2: LNHNV, YYDKDF (reference sequence). The CDR3 bases are TGTGCCACCAGCGGGGACAGCAACAATGAGCAGTTCTTC. It is translated as CATSGDSNNEQFF. The whole variable domain, remainder taken from reference TRBV15 and TRBJ2-1, is DAMVIQNPRYQVTQFGKPVTLSCSQTLNHNVMYWYQQKSSQAPKLLFHYYDKDFNNEADTPDNFQSRRPNTSFCFLDIRSPGLGDTAMYLCATSGDSNNEQFFGPGTRLTVL.

The gene calls are TRBV7-2 and TRBJ2-7; 13 nucleotides match TRBD2. This CDR3 contains 14 residues. Germline V gene sequence: CDR1 SGHTA, CDR2 FQGNSA. V lost 5 bases and J lost 6; bases outside the gene matches: 4. DNA for the CDR3: TGTGCCAGCAGCATTAGACTAGCGGGAGGCGAGCAGTACTTC. It translates to CASSIRLAGGEQYF. The complete variable domain, with remaining parts taken from reference TRBV7-2 and TRBJ2-7, reads GAGVSQSPSNKVTEKGKDVELRCDPISGHTALYWYRQSLGQGLEFLIYFQGNSAPDKSGLPSDRFSAERTGGSVSTLTIQRTQQEDSAVYLCASSIRLAGGEQYFGPGTRLTVT.

The genes are TRBV29-1 and TRBJ2-1, with D possibly being TRBD1 or TRBD2 (5 bases each). Looked up from germline, CDR1 is SQVTM and CDR2 is ANQGSEA. Trimming took 4 bases from V and 0 from J, leaving 7 bases between them. This CDR3 has 13 residues. CDR3 region: CSVGGSSYNEQFF. The CDR3 coding sequence is TGCAGCGTTGGGGGGAGCTCCTACAATGAGCAGTTCTTC.

The chain employs TRBV6-1 and TRBJ2-1; 7 bases match TRBD1. V shed 8 bases and J 6 bases; nucleotides not matched to a gene: 13. Germline assignment: CDR1 MNHNS and CDR2 SASEGT. The CDR3 consists of 15 residues. CDR3 in DNA: TGTGCCAGCCCCGACAGGGCCAACCCATCCAATGAGCAGTTCTTC. The encoded protein is CASPDRANPSNEQFF.

This chain uses TRBV20-1 with TRBJ2-7; 7 bases line up with TRBD2. V trimming: 5 bases; J trimming: 5 bases; junction bases outside the gene matches: 6. Per the germline V gene, CDR1 is DFQATT and CDR2 is SNEGSKA (reference sequence). CDR3 length: 12 amino acids. This CDR3 is CSAGGVPHEQYF. In DNA form, the CDR3 reads TGCAGTGCTGGGGGGGTTCCCCACGAGCAGTACTTC.

J is TRBJ2-7 and V is TRBV6-2 or TRBV6-3; TRBD2 agrees at 7 bases. The germline CDR1 and CDR2 sequences are MNHEY and SVGEGT. The V gene end was trimmed by 3 bases and the J gene end by 5 bases; junction bases not matched to a gene: 16. This CDR3 is 17 amino acids long. In DNA form, the CDR3 reads TGTGCCAGCAGTTATGAGGATAGCGGGTTCAACCCCCACGAGCAGTACTTC. It specifies CASSYEDSGFNPHEQYF.

In this sample, this clonotype turned up a few times. This chain connects TRBV4-2 to TRBJ2-3; 7 bases match TRBD2. V lost 2 bases, J lost 5 bases, and 10 bases stayed unmatched. The CDR3 has 16 amino acids. CDR1 and CDR2 from the germline V gene are LGHNA and YNFKEQ. This CDR3 reads CASSQLGLDQGDTQYF. The CDR3 DNA is TGTGCCAGCAGCCAACTCGGACTAGACCAGGGAGATACGCAGTATTTT.

The table lists this clonotype with a few counts. The chain links TRBV24-1 to TRBJ1-2; D remains ambiguous. Trimming shortened V by 7 bases and J by 3 bases, and 8 bases separated the two germline ends. The CDR3 totals 12 residues. Germline lookup yields CDR1 KGHDR and CDR2 SFDVKD. CDR3 loop: CATSPGDYGYTF. CDR3 DNA sequence: TGTGCCACCAGCCCCGGGGACTATGGCTACACCTTC.

The genes are TRBV7-6 and TRBJ2-1, with D possibly TRBD2 on 7 matching bases. Trimming pared 4 bases from V and 9 bases from J, leaving 22 bases between. This CDR3 is built from 16 residues. Per germline, CDR1 SGHVS and CDR2 FNYEAQ. The CDR3 loop is CASSWTGGDPLGEQFF. Written as DNA, the CDR3 is TGTGCCAGCAGCTGGACGGGGGGCGACCCCCTGGGTGAGCAGTTCTTC.

The rearrangement links TRBV6-1 to TRBJ1-5, with unresolved D. Germline CDR1 MNHNS, CDR2 SASEGT. The V gene lost 0 bases and the J gene lost 4 bases, with 13 bases spanning the gap. The length of the CDR3 is 16 residues. CDR3 region: CASSEAPRGQNQPQHF. The CDR3 DNA reads TGTGCCAGCAGTGAAGCGCCAAGAGGGCAGAATCAGCCCCAGCATTTT.

This clonotype was seen ten or more times. V usage is TRBV6-2 or TRBV6-3 and J usage is TRBJ2-1; D is ambiguous. CDR3 length: 13 amino acids. The germline V gene has CDR1 MNHEY and CDR2 SVGEGT. V lost 1 base to trimming and J lost 9 bases, with 10 bases between them. Here the CDR3 reads CASSYYRPFEQFF. The CDR3, as DNA: TGTGCCAGCAGTTACTACCGTCCCTTTGAGCAGTTCTTC.

This clonotype was seen ten or more times. V gene TRBV29-1 combines with J gene TRBJ2-1; D not certain. CDR1 and CDR2 (germline): SQVTM, ANQGSEA. The CDR3 loop spans 12 amino acids. V was trimmed by 4 bases and J by 6 bases, leaving 10 bases between them. CDR3 sequence: CSVVSGGNEQFF. The CDR3 DNA sequence: TGCAGCGTTGTTTCAGGTGGCAATGAGCAGTTCTTC.

This clonotype was found many times. The genes are TRBV27 and TRBJ2-1; TRBD1 or TRBD2 may be the D gene (5 bases each). With 9 bases removed from V and 8 bases from J, the gap between germline ends came to 11 bases. Germline-derived CDR1 and CDR2 are MNHEY and SMNVEV (reference sequence). This CDR3 comprises 11 residues. CDR3 bases: TGTGCCAGTTGGGGGTCGGATGAGCAGTTCTTC. Its translation: CASWGSDEQFF.